This TCR beta chain was captured by sequencing in a study of tumor and adjacent non-tumor tissue in lung cancer. Study-wide context: Patients comprised about a dozen adenocarcinoma, a couple of squamous cell carcinoma and 1 small cell lung cancer.

Study results and caveats: Significantly higher TCR diversity was found in tumor than normal lung. Top 100 clones took a larger repertoire share in normal lung.

No cell sorting was done before RNA was extracted from the tissue. Newly diagnosed lung cancer patients had thoracic surgery in China, August–late 2014, without prior chemotherapy. TCRbeta libraries were built with three rounds of nested PCR, modified from ARM-PCR. TCRdb independently ran MiXCR on the multiplex PCR reads; one entry per CDR3 protein. Of 70,000 to 90,000 distinct CDR3 sequences in the sample, over 75% were seen once. To note about this clonotype: Its target is unknown. One end of the junction fails to match germline, which may point to a read error.

The CDR3 runs 13 residues. Germline V gene lookup returns CDR1 SQVTM and CDR2 ANQGSEA. This chain uses TRBV29-1 with TRBJ1-2; the D is unclear. This receptor was taken from a woman aged 45-60 years with non-small cell lung cancer. Sequencing was performed on lung tumor tissue. In nucleotides, the CDR3 is TGCAGCGTTGATGATGGTCGTCGCTATGGGTACACCTTC. This sequence encodes CSVDDGRRYGYTF. Using reference TRBV29-1 and TRBJ1-2 for the parts outside the CDR3, the full variable domain is SAVISQKPSRDICQRGTSLTIQCQVDSQVTMMFWYRQQPGQSLTLIATANQGSEATYESGFVIDKFPISRPNLTFSTLTVSNMSPEDSSIYLCSVDDGRRYGYTFGSGTRLTVV.